A few counts support the clone carrying this T cell receptor (beta chain). The data were taken from a study of beta chain features in type 1 diabetes. Turning to the study itself: The number of sorted cells examined across all samples was roughly 100,000,000.

The germline V and J ends were trimmed by 0 bases and 7 bases, with 13 bases remaining between them. This CDR3 region has 15 residues. Germline assignment: CDR1 SGHNT and CDR2 YYREEE (reference sequence). Sorted populations were all over 98% pure. Investigators reverse transcribed all isolated RNA, so they sequenced expressed TCRB transcripts. Assay used: immunoSEQ multiplex PCR; TCRdb lists only in-frame clones, some missing. The table lists 970,000 or so clones, 17% of them singletons. The sample taken for sequencing was naive CD4+ T cells from blood. The rearrangement links TRBV5-4 to TRBJ2-2; D uncertain. The TCR sequence derives from a woman aged 18-29 years in good health. The CDR3 nucleotides read TGTGCCAGCAGCTTGGGGCAGGCCGCTAACGGGGAGCTGTTTTTT. Protein product: CASSLGQAANGELFF.